Presented here are 21 T cell receptor beta chains from one specimen sequenced in a study of cytomegalovirus exposure and HLA in healthy donors. Both 60 Vbeta primers and 13 Jbeta primers went into the PCR. Sequencing used immunoSEQ multiplex PCR; TCRdb keeps in-frame clones, though not all of them. The sample holds about 200,000 clones, 86% seen once. The source material was PBMCs. These receptors all come from a woman aged 25 to 39 in good health and CMV-seronegative.

This chain uses TRBV5-4 with TRBJ2-5, with TRBD1 as a possible D gene (5 bases). The CDR3 consists of 14 residues. Trimming stripped 2 bases from V and 1 base from J, with 9 bases between. Germline V gives CDR1 SGHNT, CDR2 YYREEE (reference sequence). The CDR3 region is CASSFAQGQETQYF. DNA of the CDR3: TGTGCCAGCAGCTTCGCCCAGGGCCAAGAGACCCAGTACTTC.

V is TRBV19 and J is TRBJ2-2; 8 bases fit TRBD2. CDR3 length equals 14 residues. The germline V gene encodes CDR1 LNHDA and CDR2 SQIVND (reference sequence). The ends lost 7 bases at V and 3 bases at J; junction bases unmatched: 4. The CDR3 loop reads CASNNGRDTGELFF. CDR3 in DNA: TGTGCCAGTAATAACGGGAGGGACACCGGGGAGCTGTTTTTT.

The gene calls are TRBV28 and TRBJ1-1; the match to TRBD1 covers 7 bases. The CDR3 has 15 residues. J gave up 4 bases and V 1 base, and 6 bases lay outside the gene matches. Germline assignment: CDR1 MDHEN and CDR2 SYDVKM. The chain's CDR3 is CASSLLDRLGTEAFF. CDR3 in DNA: TGTGCCAGCAGTTTATTGGACAGGCTGGGCACTGAAGCTTTCTTT.

The gene calls are TRBV28 and TRBJ1-3; D is possibly TRBD1 (5 bases). CDR1 is MDHEN and CDR2 is SYDVKM in the germline V gene. Deletions cut 2 bases from V and 0 bases from J, with 8 bases between. There are 15 residues in the CDR3. As DNA, the CDR3 is TGTGCCAGCAGTTTACAGGGCTACTCTGGAAACACCATATATTTT. Residues: CASSLQGYSGNTIYF.

The rearrangement links TRBV7-8 to TRBJ2-7; D ambiguous. V lost 1 base, J lost 3 bases, and 13 bases lay in between. Germline V gene data show CDR1 as SGHVS and CDR2 as FQNEAQ. The CDR3 is 15 amino acids. The CDR3 nucleotides read TGTGCCAGCAGCTTAGAACGCCCGGTGAACTACGAGCAGTACTTC. Its protein is CASSLERPVNYEQYF.

This clone was seen only once. The rearrangement links TRBV6-1 to TRBJ2-3; TRBD2 might be the D (6 bases). The V end was cut by 10 bases, the J end by 0 bases, with 11 bases between. Looked up from germline, CDR1 is MNHNS and CDR2 is SASEGT. The CDR3 has 13 residues. The CDR3 DNA follows: TGTGCCATCGCGGGAACTAGCACAGATACGCAGTATTTT. It encodes CAIAGTSTDTQYF.

CDR3 amino acids: CASSATSGDEQFF. As DNA, the CDR3 is TGCGCCAGCAGCGCGACTAGCGGTGATGAGCAGTTCTTC. The gene calls are TRBV5-1 and TRBJ2-1, with 9 positions matching TRBD2. After removal of 4 bases from V and 8 bases from J, the junction contained 4 bases not matched to a gene. The length of the CDR3 is 13 residues. Germline CDR1 reads SGHRS; CDR2 reads YFSETQ.

The J gene is TRBJ1-2, the V gene TRBV9; D possibly corresponds to TRBD1 (5 bases). This CDR3 is built from 13 residues. V was pared by 3 bases and J by 1 base, with 7 bases between. Germline V gene sequence: CDR1 SGDLS, CDR2 YYNGEE. In nucleotides, the CDR3 is TGTGCCAGCAGCGCGGGACTTAACTATGGCTACACCTTC. It specifies CASSAGLNYGYTF.

The chain combines TRBV5-1 with TRBJ2-1; 15 bases match TRBD2. CDR3 length equals 17 residues. V gave up 4 bases and J gave up 8 bases; unmatched junction bases: 10. Germline V CDR1 and CDR2: SGHRS, YFSETQ. CDR3: CASSLGLAGGPSDEQFF. CDR3 in DNA: TGCGCCAGCAGCCTCGGACTAGCGGGAGGGCCATCTGATGAGCAGTTCTTC.

The J gene is TRBJ2-2, the V gene TRBV11-1; D might be TRBD2 (5 bases). Germline V CDR1 and CDR2: SGHAT, FQDESV (reference sequence). V shed 2 bases and J shed 6 bases, with 13 bases lying between them. The CDR3 length is 15 residues. The CDR3: CASSLSSPVAGELFF. The DNA of the CDR3 is TGTGCCAGCAGCTTATCTAGCCCGGTGGCCGGGGAGCTGTTTTTT.

This clone appeared a single time. Its ends do not fully match the called genes, so a read error is possible. The chain uses TRBV7-3 and TRBJ2-1; 9 bases fit TRBD1. The CDR3 is made up of 15 amino acids. The germline CDR1 and CDR2 sequences are SGHTA and FQGTGA. Here the CDR3 DNA reads TGTTCCAGCAGCTGGGGACAGGGTGGCTACAATGAGCAGTTCTTC. Translated: CSSSWGQGGYNEQFF.

The CDR3 coding sequence is TGTGCCAGCAGTACAGGGTTGAGCGAGCAGTACTTC. Translated, it gives CASSTGLSEQYF. The chain uses TRBV28 and TRBJ2-7, with D perhaps TRBD1 (6 bases). V gave up 5 bases and J gave up 6 bases, with 11 bases separating them. From germline, CDR1 is MDHEN and CDR2 SYDVKM. The CDR3 consists of 12 residues.

This sequence joins TRBV4-1 and TRBJ2-3; D may be TRBD2 (6 bases). Trimming removed 2 bases at V and 3 bases at J, with 12 bases between. Per the germline V gene, CDR1 is MGHRA and CDR2 is YSYEKL. CDR3 length: 15 amino acids. Here the CDR3 reads CASSQRNGGTDTQYF. The CDR3 DNA reads TGCGCCAGCAGCCAAAGGAACGGGGGAACAGATACGCAGTATTTT.

This clone came up once. The chain combines TRBV4-1 with TRBJ2-3; maybe TRBD2 (6 bases). The CDR3 spans 14 residues. Germline V lookup: CDR1 MGHRA, CDR2 YSYEKL. The V gene lost 4 bases and the J gene lost 0 bases, with 8 bases spanning the gap. The DNA of the CDR3 is TGCGCCAGCAGCCTCGGGGGTAGCACAGATACGCAGTATTTT. It specifies CASSLGGSTDTQYF.

V and J are TRBV28 and TRBJ2-1; weak D call: TRBD2 (9 bases). The germline V and J ends were trimmed by 2 bases and 3 bases, with 23 bases remaining between them. CDR1 and CDR2 from the germline V gene are MDHEN and SYDVKM. This CDR3 region has 19 residues. The CDR3 protein is CASSLLDRGLAGIYNEQFF. The DNA of the CDR3 is TGTGCCAGCAGTTTACTCGACAGGGGCCTAGCGGGGATCTACAATGAGCAGTTCTTC.

This clone occurred once. The genes are TRBV10-3 and TRBJ2-1; 8 nucleotides match TRBD1. The V gene's germline CDR1 is ENHRY and CDR2 SYGVKD. CDR3 length: 13 residues. The J segment lost 10 bases and the V segment lost 7 bases, leaving 9 bases of the junction unmatched. CDR3 in amino acids: CAITSTQGAEQFF. The CDR3 DNA reads TGTGCCATCACTTCGACCCAGGGGGCGGAGCAGTTCTTC.

The rearrangement joins TRBV6-1 to TRBJ2-7; D may be TRBD1 (6 bases). Germline V lookup: CDR1 MNHNS, CDR2 SASEGT. V was pared by 7 bases and J by 6 bases, with 16 bases between. The CDR3 length is 13 residues. This chain's CDR3 is CASNLQGAGEQYF. In DNA, the CDR3 is TGTGCCAGCAATTTACAGGGTGCCGGCGAGCAGTACTTC.

This chain uses TRBV19 with TRBJ2-7; a possible D gene is TRBD2 (6 bases). Trimming took 10 bases from V and 3 from J, leaving 16 bases between them. The CDR3 extends over 13 amino acids. Germline V gene data show CDR1 as LNHDA and CDR2 as SQIVND (reference sequence). CDR3 protein: CATTNGGDYEQYF. In nucleotides, the CDR3 is TGTGCCACAACCAACGGGGGAGACTACGAGCAGTACTTC.

The J gene is TRBJ2-3, the V gene TRBV21-1; TRBD2, the table's D call, lacks a check against the DNA. TRBV21-1 is termed a pseudogene. This CDR3 region has 16 residues. The CDR3 DNA is TGTGCCAGCAGCAAAGGAAGCGGGAGGGCCGGAGATACGCAGTATTTT. It specifies CASSKGSGRAGDTQYF.

The chain couples TRBV5-1 to TRBJ2-3, with 11 bases lining up with TRBD2. This CDR3 is built from 15 residues. V lost 0 bases, J lost 6 bases, and 3 bases stayed unmatched. Germline lookup yields CDR1 SGHRS and CDR2 YFSETQ. As DNA, the CDR3 is TGCGCCAGCAGCTTGGGACTAGCGGGGCCCGATACGCAGTATTTT. Translated: CASSLGLAGPDTQYF. Filled out from reference TRBV5-1 and TRBJ2-3, the complete variable domain reads KAGVTQTPRYLIKTRGQQVTLSCSPISGHRSVSWYQQTPGQGLQFLFEYFSETQRNKGNFPGRFSGRQFSNSRSEMNVSTLELGDSALYLCASSLGLAGPDTQYFGPGTRLTVL.

The V call is TRBV30, the J call TRBJ1-2; no clear D gene. The V and J ends lost 1 base and 5 bases respectively, with 5 bases between them. CDR3 length: 11 amino acids. CDR1 is GTSNPN, CDR2 SVGIG, per germline (reference sequence). In nucleotides, the CDR3 is TGTGCCTGGAGTGGCGGATATGGCTACACCTTC. It encodes CAWSGGYGYTF.